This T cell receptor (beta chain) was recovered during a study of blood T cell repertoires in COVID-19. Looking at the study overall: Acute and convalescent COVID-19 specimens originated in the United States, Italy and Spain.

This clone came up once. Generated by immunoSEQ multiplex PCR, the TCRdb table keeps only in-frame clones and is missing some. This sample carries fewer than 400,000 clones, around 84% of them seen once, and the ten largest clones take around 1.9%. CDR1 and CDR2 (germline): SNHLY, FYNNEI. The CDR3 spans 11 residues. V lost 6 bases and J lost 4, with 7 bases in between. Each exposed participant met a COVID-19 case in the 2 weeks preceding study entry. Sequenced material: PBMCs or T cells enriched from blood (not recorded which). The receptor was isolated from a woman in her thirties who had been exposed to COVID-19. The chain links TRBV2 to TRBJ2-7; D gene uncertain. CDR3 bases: TGTGCCAGCAGCCCGACTTACGAGCAGTACTTC. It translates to CASSPTYEQYF.